The 2 T cell receptor beta chains listed next were all sequenced from one sample in a study of OX40 agonist ivuxolimab in advanced cancers. Clones were sequenced by immunoSEQ multiplex PCR, and TCRdb holds only the in-frame ones, with some missing. The repertoire has under 50,000 clones, over 65% of them found once; the top ten carry around 12%. The sample in question was CD4+ or CD8+ T cells sorted from blood, obtained in a trial of the OX40 agonist ivuxolimab. The source of these receptors is an adult with an advanced solid tumor such as melanoma, head and neck, liver or kidney cancer.

The chain employs TRBV7-8 and TRBJ2-1; maybe TRBD2 (6 bases). CDR3 length: 13 amino acids. Germline V CDR1 and CDR2: SGHVS, FQNEAQ. The V end was cut by 5 bases, the J end by 4 bases, with 9 bases between. CDR3 region: CASSLTSYNEQFF. The CDR3 DNA reads TGTGCCAGCAGCCTGACTAGTTACAATGAGCAGTTCTTC.

The gene calls are TRBV4-3 and TRBJ1-1; TRBD1 is a possible D gene (5 bases). Per germline, CDR1 LGHNA and CDR2 YSLEER. V was cut by 5 bases and J by 1 base, with 14 bases left in between. The length of the CDR3 is 15 residues. CDR3 loop: CASSALAGTNTEAFF. CDR3 in DNA: TGCGCCAGCAGCGCCCTGGCAGGGACGAACACTGAAGCTTTCTTT.